The 4 T cell receptor beta chains listed next were all sequenced from one sample in a study of T cell repertoires in cytomegalovirus infection. TCRdb fed the reads into MiXCR, producing one record per CDR3 protein. The sample lists about 830,000 distinct CDR3 sequences, about 31% occurring once. No antigen is known for these receptors. Sequencing used cultured CD8+ T cells from PBMCs, obtained from culture after CMV antigen stimulation. These receptors all stem from a human donor in good health (CMV status not recorded). Some clones in this sample may be carry-over from other donors' samples.

The V and J genes are TRBV20-1 and TRBJ2-1; D possibly corresponds to TRBD2 (7 bases). This CDR3 has 13 residues. Germline V gene data show CDR1 as DFQATT and CDR2 as SNEGSKA (reference sequence). V lost 5 bases and J 5 bases, leaving 13 bases between the germline ends. CDR3 amino acids: CSAERGGHNEQFF. The CDR3 DNA sequence: TGCAGTGCTGAGAGGGGGGGCCACAATGAGCAGTTCTTC.

This clonotype has just a few counts. This sequence joins TRBV29-1 and TRBJ2-7; D unresolved. The CDR3 contains 12 residues. Trimming pared 1 base from V and 3 bases from J, leaving 7 bases between. Germline CDR1 and CDR2: SQVTM and ANQGSEA. Here the CDR3 reads CSVEGQNYEQYF. The CDR3, as DNA: TGCAGCGTTGAAGGCCAGAACTACGAGCAGTACTTC.

This clonotype was found a few times. The chain links TRBV6-1 to TRBJ1-4; D may be TRBD1 (6 bases). This CDR3 comprises 14 residues. The germline gives CDR1 MNHNS, CDR2 SASEGT. V dropped 6 bases and J dropped 1 base, with 9 bases sitting between them. CDR3 in amino acids: CASRQGGTNEKLFF. The CDR3 coding sequence is TGTGCCAGCAGACAAGGGGGAACTAATGAAAAACTGTTTTTT.

This sequence joins TRBV7-2 and TRBJ2-5; TRBD1 agrees at 7 bases. The CDR3 spans 17 residues. CDR1 is SGHTA and CDR2 is FQGNSA in the germline V gene. With V trimmed by 5 bases and J by 5 bases, 17 bases remained unmatched. The CDR3: CASSPRTVQGSPETQYF. CDR3 DNA: TGTGCCAGCAGCCCTAGGACTGTACAGGGGTCCCCGGAGACCCAGTACTTC.